This TCR beta chain was obtained from a study of cytomegalovirus exposure and HLA in healthy donors. Study findings and constraints: Prior analysis indicated that the majority of TCR beta V segments exhibited productivity approximately 90% or approximately 30% of the time. Most subjects had HLA-A and HLA-B alleles reportedly predicted accurately by TCR beta sequences.

Notes on this clone: As yet, its antigen is unknown.

From germline, CDR1 is SGHAT and CDR2 FQNNGV. With 2 bases removed from V and 6 bases from J, the gap between germline ends came to 10 bases. The CDR3 extends over 14 amino acids. The PCR employed 60 Vbeta primers together with 13 Jbeta primers. The method was immunoSEQ multiplex PCR; TCRdb's version includes in-frame clones alone and lacks a portion of them. Here the sample spans about 160,000 clones, about 85% being singletons. Input material: PBMCs. The chain employs TRBV11-2 and TRBJ2-2; D uncertain. The clonotype comes from a male donor in good health and CMV-seropositive. Here the CDR3 DNA reads TGTGCCAGCAGCTTAACGGAGTGGGCCGGGGAGCTGTTTTTT. This encodes CASSLTEWAGELFF.